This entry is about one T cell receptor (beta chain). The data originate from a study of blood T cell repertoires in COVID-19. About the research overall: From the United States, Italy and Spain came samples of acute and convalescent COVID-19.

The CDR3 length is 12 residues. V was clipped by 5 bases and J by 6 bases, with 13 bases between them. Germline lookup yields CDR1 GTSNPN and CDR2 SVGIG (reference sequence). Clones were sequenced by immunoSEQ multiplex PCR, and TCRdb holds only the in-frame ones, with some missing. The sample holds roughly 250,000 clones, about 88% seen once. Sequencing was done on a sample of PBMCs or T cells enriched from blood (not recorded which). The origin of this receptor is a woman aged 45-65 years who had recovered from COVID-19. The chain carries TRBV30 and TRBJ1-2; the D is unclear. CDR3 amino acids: CAWYMMADGYTF. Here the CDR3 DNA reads TGTGCCTGGTACATGATGGCTGATGGCTACACCTTC.